This T cell receptor (beta chain) was documented in a study of vaccination effects on CD4 cells after COVID-19. Findings of the study overall: The study enrolled few convalescent patients and sampled no early post-infection timepoints.

In the case of this clone: Its antigen is still unknown.

The V gene's germline CDR1 is MNHEY and CDR2 SVGAGI. The CDR3 consists of 15 residues. Between the trimmed V and J ends, which lost 5 bases and 3 bases, there was a span of 15 bases. The assay was immunoSEQ multiplex PCR, and TCRdb's table has in-frame clones only and misses some. The repertoire holds under 30,000 clones, with approximately 80% as singletons. Within the ViraFEST assay, antigen-specific CD4+ T cells underwent expansion with viral peptide pools prior to sequencing. Isolating CD4+ T cells followed 9 to 11 days of culture. Testing of the vaccine recipients showed negative nucleocapsid antibodies and no prior SARS-CoV-2 infection.

The chain has TRBV6-5 and TRBJ2-3, with D unclear. The source of this sequence is a human donor who received a COVID-19 vaccine. The sequencing here drew on CD4+ T cells from PBMCs cultured with HCoV-NL63 spike peptides, taken before COVID-19 vaccination. The CDR3 loop reads CASSPLWGRTDTQYF. CDR3 coding DNA: TGTGCCAGCAGTCCTCTTTGGGGTAGGACAGATACGCAGTATTTT.